This T cell receptor (beta chain) was obtained from a study of graft-versus-host responses after intestinal transplantation. About the research overall: Transplant recipients had multivisceral, liver-intestinal, or isolated intestinal grafts. All recipients got anti-thymocyte globulin induction, then tacrolimus and steroids for 2 to 4 years. Findings and limits, study-wide: Early post-transplant declines in HvG were associated with peak levels of circulating GvH clones. GvH clones surfaced in recipient marrow, some emerging earlier in ileum or blood.

Some clones are missing from TCRdb's copy, which holds only in-frame ones; the method was immunoSEQ multiplex PCR. The sample contains approximately 130,000 clones, over 85% of which appear only once. Germline V gene sequence: CDR1 MNHEY, CDR2 SMNVEV (reference sequence). V was cut by 5 bases and J by 4 bases, with 15 bases left in between. The CDR3 totals 14 residues. Details on this clone: The antigen is undetermined.

Specimen: unstimulated CD4+ T cells sorted from spleen or lymph node cells, collected before intestinal transplant. V gene TRBV27 combines with J gene TRBJ2-7, with D possibly TRBD2 on 7 matching bases. The source is a human donor who received an intestinal transplant. The CDR3 region has the DNA TGTGCCAGCAGTCCCCGCGGGGGCGGATACGAGCAGTACTTC. Its protein product is CASSPRGGGYEQYF.